Listed here are 2 T cell receptor beta chains from one sample, sequenced in a study of shared clonotypes between healthy human individuals. Profiled with immunoSEQ multiplex PCR; TCRdb holds only in-frame clones, not every one. The sample shows approximately 510,000 clones, around 79% of them seen only once. Specimen: PBMCs. All receptors come from a middle-aged woman in good health. Some clones in this sample may be carry-over from other donors' samples.

The chain links TRBV27 to TRBJ2-1; either TRBD1 or TRBD2 may supply D (6 bases each). The germline V and J ends were trimmed by 3 bases and 2 bases, with 14 bases remaining between them. The V gene's germline CDR1 is MNHEY and CDR2 SMNVEV (reference sequence). The CDR3 loop spans 16 amino acids. CDR3 nucleotide sequence: TGTGCCAGCAGTTTCGGGGGCAAGGGGACCTACAATGAGCAGTTCTTC. Protein: CASSFGGKGTYNEQFF.

V and J are TRBV30 and TRBJ1-5, with TRBD1 as a possible D gene (5 bases). Trimming cost V 0 bases and J 4 bases, with 16 bases left between them. The CDR3 consists of 16 residues. Germline assignment: CDR1 GTSNPN and CDR2 SVGIG (reference sequence). The CDR3 reads CAWSVGGFGRNQPQHF. The CDR3 DNA reads as TGTGCCTGGAGTGTTGGGGGATTCGGTCGGAATCAGCCCCAGCATTTT.